This is a list of T cell receptor beta chains from one sample in a study of response to subunit inactivated influenza vaccine. Via MiXCR, TCRdb re-called the RT-PCR reads, giving one row per CDR3 protein. The table shows about 780,000 distinct CDR3 sequences, with approximately 17% occurring only once. Here the sequenced sample was PBMCs from blood, taken about 5 days after vaccination. The receptors derive from a man in his forties or fifties who received an inactivated influenza vaccine. Each CDR3 is given with its conserved first and last residue. D genes are given only for firm matches. Where a row states a size, it is once, few, many or the class of an expanded clone; other rows omit it.

d_gene	v_gene	j_gene	abundance	CDR3aa	CDR3nt
-	TRBV9	TRBJ2-7	-	CASSVGSGPYKQYF	TGTGCCAGCAGCGTAGGGTCCGGTCCCTACAAGCAGTACTTC
TRBD2	TRBV10-3	TRBJ2-3	few	CAISFQRGDTQYF	TGTGCCATCAGTTTCCAGCGGGGGGATACGCAGTATTTT
-	TRBV7-2	TRBJ2-7	few	CASSLANERYEQYF	TGTGCCAGCAGCTTAGCGAATGAGCGGTACGAGCAGTACTTC
TRBD2	TRBV5-1	TRBJ2-5	many	CASSSTSGGVVETQYF	TGCGCCAGCAGCTCGACTAGCGGGGGGGTAGTAGAGACCCAGTACTTC
TRBD2	TRBV7-3	TRBJ2-3	-	CASSLRISGGTDTQYF	TGTGCCAGCAGCTTAAGAATTTCGGGAGGAACAGATACGCAGTATTTT
-	TRBV29-1	TRBJ2-5	-	CSVIDKGTQYF	TGCAGCGTTATAGACAAGGGGACCCAGTACTTC
-	TRBV10-3	TRBJ1-5	-	CAISRSDSNQPQHF	TGTGCCATCAGTCGCAGCGATAGCAATCAGCCCCAGCATTTT
TRBD2	TRBV20-1	TRBJ2-1	-	CSAGGGMAASYNEQFF	TGCAGTGCTGGGGGGGGGATGGCGGCCTCCTACAATGAGCAGTTCTTC
-	TRBV6-2/TRBV6-3	TRBJ2-7	-	CATRGGGAYEQYF	TGTGCCACCAGGGGAGGAGGCGCATACGAGCAGTACTTC
-	TRBV7-2	TRBJ1-4	-	CASTFLGAGEKLFF	TGTGCCAGCACTTTCCTGGGGGCTGGGGAAAAACTGTTTTTT
-	TRBV12-3/TRBV12-4	TRBJ2-7	many	CASSTLRDKQYF	TGTGCCAGCAGTACCCTCCGGGACAAGCAGTACTTC
TRBD2	TRBV5-5	TRBJ2-2	-	CASSSLAGVAGELFF	TGTGCCAGCAGCTCCTTAGCGGGAGTAGCCGGGGAGCTGTTTTTT
TRBD2	TRBV24-1	TRBJ2-1	few	CATSEPSGSRNEQFF	TGTGCCACCAGTGAACCTAGCGGGAGTCGTAATGAGCAGTTCTTC
-	TRBV5-1	TRBJ2-7	-	CASSPSRNPWEQYF	TGCGCCAGCAGCCCATCCCGGAACCCGTGGGAGCAGTACTTC
-	TRBV5-4	TRBJ2-7	-	CASSHDWGTYSYEQYF	TGTGCCAGCAGCCACGACTGGGGGACTTACTCCTACGAGCAGTACTTC
TRBD2	TRBV24-1	TRBJ2-5	-	CATSDPGLGETQYF	TGTGCCACCAGTGATCCGGGACTAGGGGAGACCCAGTACTTC
TRBD2	TRBV20-1	TRBJ2-7	few	CSATGTRSYEQYF	TGCAGTGCAACCGGGACTAGATCCTACGAGCAGTACTTC
TRBD1	TRBV14	TRBJ2-3	-	CASSQGGQGGDTQYF	TGTGCCAGCAGCCAAGGGGGACAGGGCGGAGATACGCAGTATTTT
-	TRBV4-3	TRBJ2-7	few	CASSQDYSVHYEQYF	TGCGCCAGCAGCCAAGATTACTCGGTACACTACGAGCAGTACTTC
-	TRBV20-1	TRBJ1-1	-	CSARKGRDTEAFF	TGCAGTGCTAGAAAGGGGCGGGACACTGAAGCTTTCTTT
-	TRBV12-3/TRBV12-4	TRBJ2-1	many	CASSSGYSYNEQFF	TGTGCCAGCAGTAGCGGGTATTCCTACAATGAGCAGTTCTTC
TRBD1	TRBV7-9	TRBJ1-6	few	CASSLVGRGRSPLHF	TGTGCCAGCAGCTTAGTGGGAAGGGGGCGATCACCCCTCCACTTT
TRBD2	TRBV27	TRBJ2-1	-	CASSRGTSGRMNEQFF	TGTGCCAGCAGTAGGGGGACTAGCGGGAGGATGAATGAGCAGTTCTTC
-	TRBV6-2/TRBV6-3	TRBJ1-1	-	CASRLIGNTEAFF	TGTGCCAGCAGGTTGATCGGGAACACTGAAGCTTTCTTT
TRBD1	TRBV7-9	TRBJ2-3	few	CASSALDRGVLADTQYF	TGTGCCAGCAGCGCACTGGACAGGGGCGTCTTGGCAGATACGCAGTATTTT
-	TRBV20-1	TRBJ2-7	-	CSARDWSATRAYEQYF	TGCAGTGCTAGAGATTGGAGCGCAACAAGGGCCTACGAGCAGTACTTC
TRBD2	TRBV12-3/TRBV12-4	TRBJ2-7	few	CASSSVKRDGHYEQYF	TGTGCCAGCAGTTCCGTAAAGCGGGACGGACACTACGAGCAGTACTTC
-	TRBV7-9	TRBJ2-1	-	CASSGHLLGTEQFF	TGTGCCAGCAGTGGACACCTCCTCGGGACTGAGCAGTTCTTC
-	TRBV10-3	TRBJ2-3	-	CAISESGVDTQYF	TGTGCCATCAGTGAGTCTGGAGTAGATACGCAGTATTTT